There are a few counts of the clone carrying this T cell receptor (beta chain). Its target is unknown. Expressed TCRB transcripts got sequenced, as all isolated RNA was reverse transcribed. Clones were read by immunoSEQ multiplex PCR, and TCRdb kept only the in-frame ones, dropping some. Here the sample spans about 180,000 clones, about 13% being singletons. This sample stems from a study of beta chain features in type 1 diabetes. Overall study findings and caveats: Within each of all four CD4+ subsets, Type 1 diabetes patients had TCRB CDR3s that were moderately but significantly shorter. There were fewer insertions and more deletions at the VDJ junctions of type 1 diabetes patients.

The CDR3 consists of 13 residues. Germline values: CDR1 SGHAT, CDR2 FQDESV (reference sequence). Trimming removed 5 bases at V and 0 bases at J, with 7 bases between. Once sorted, every population was more than 98% pure. The source of this sequence is a woman between 18 and 29 years old in good health. The chain carries TRBV11-1 and TRBJ1-1; D remains ambiguous. Input material: central memory CD4+ T cells from blood. Written as DNA, the CDR3 is TGTGCCAGCAGCGCCGACATGAACACTGAAGCTTTCTTT. It is translated as CASSADMNTEAFF.